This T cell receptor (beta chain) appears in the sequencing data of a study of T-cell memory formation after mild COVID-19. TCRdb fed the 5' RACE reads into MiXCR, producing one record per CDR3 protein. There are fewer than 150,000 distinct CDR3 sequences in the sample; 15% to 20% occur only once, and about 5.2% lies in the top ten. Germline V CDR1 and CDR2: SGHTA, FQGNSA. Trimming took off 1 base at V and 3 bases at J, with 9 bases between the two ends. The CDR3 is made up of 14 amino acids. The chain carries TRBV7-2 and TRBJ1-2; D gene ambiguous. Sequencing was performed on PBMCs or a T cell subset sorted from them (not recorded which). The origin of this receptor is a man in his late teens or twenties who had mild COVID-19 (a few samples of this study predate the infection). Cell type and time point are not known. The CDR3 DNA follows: TGTGCCAGCAGCTTAGTCACGGGAGACTATGGCTACACCTTC. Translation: CASSLVTGDYGYTF.